This TCR beta chain was sequenced during a study of blood T cells in healthy people across ages. Around 10 milliliters of peripheral blood were drawn from each donor. A word on this clonotype: The antigen is undetermined.

The second PCR ran about 7 to 12 cycles with a sample-barcoded 5' primer and J-beta primers. TCRdb reprocessed the 5' RACE reads with MiXCR, giving one entry per CDR3 protein. This sample carries roughly 1 million distinct CDR3 sequences, 20% to 25% of them seen once, and the ten largest clones take around 0.75%. Trimming took 2 bases from V and 10 from J, leaving 9 bases between them. This CDR3 spans 13 amino acids. CDR1 MGHDK and CDR2 SYGVNS come from the germline V gene. Broader study findings: With age, beta diversity per million T cells declined roughly linearly, significantly by 40.

These records were also assigned to another study, of T cells of mothers and their children. As reported in that work: About 2.8 million TCR beta reads per child versus over 9 million per mother. Related pairs of mothers and children showed slightly higher, non-significant overlap versus unrelated pairs.

This receptor was identified in a girl aged 2-9 years in good health. The sequenced sample was blood. The rearrangement links TRBV25-1 to TRBJ1-6; no definite D call. The CDR3 bases are TGTGCCAGCAGTGAAGCGGAGTTCTCACCCCTCCACTTT. The encoded protein is CASSEAEFSPLHF.